These 10 T cell receptor beta chains share one sample of origin, sequenced in a study of beta chain features in type 1 diabetes. Antigens of these TCRs are unknown. Since all of the isolated RNA was reverse transcribed, expressed TCRB transcripts were what got sequenced. Here immunoSEQ multiplex PCR was the method, and the copy in TCRdb shows in-frame clones only, minus some. The table includes nearly 700,000 clones, around an eighth detected once. Study conclusions and caveats: In every one of the four CD4+ subsets, TCRB CDR3s were moderately but significantly shorter in Type 1 diabetes patients.

Sequencing was done on a sample of naive CD4+ T cells from blood. The origin of the receptors is a man between 18 and 35 years old with type 1 diabetes.

This chain links TRBV18 with TRBJ1-5; no definite D call. Germline CDR1 KGHSH, CDR2 LQKENI. V shed 3 bases and J shed 6 bases, with 9 bases lying between them. There are 13 residues in the CDR3. The CDR3 loop reads CASSPGGGQPQHF. The CDR3 DNA reads TGTGCCAGCTCACCGGGTGGTGGTCAGCCCCAGCATTTT.

This clone occurred a few times. This chain connects TRBV25-1 to TRBJ2-3; D gene ambiguous. The V gene lost 6 bases and the J gene lost 1 base, with 5 bases spanning the gap. The germline gives CDR1 MGHDK, CDR2 SYGVNS. The CDR3 runs 12 residues. CDR3 nucleotide sequence: TGTGCCAGCAGCGACCGCACAGATACGCAGTATTTT. Encoded protein: CASSDRTDTQYF.

This chain joins TRBV27 and TRBJ2-7, with 14 bases aligning to TRBD2. V lost 6 bases to trimming and J lost 3 bases; unmatched junction nucleotides: 7. The CDR3 length is 16 residues. CDR1 is MNHEY, CDR2 SMNVEV, per germline (reference sequence). The CDR3 nucleotides are TGTGCCAGCAGACTCCGACTAGCGGGGGGGGTCTACGAGCAGTACTTC. Protein: CASRLRLAGGVYEQYF.

The chain combines TRBV6-1 with TRBJ2-7; the match to TRBD1 covers 11 bases. The junction had 11 bases not matched to a gene; V was cut back by 8 bases and J by 5 bases. The CDR3 length is 15 residues. From germline, CDR1 is MNHNS and CDR2 SASEGT. The CDR3 reads CASPKGTGGRHEQYF. CDR3 nucleotides: TGTGCCAGCCCCAAAGGGACAGGGGGAAGGCACGAGCAGTACTTC.

The chain joins TRBV2 to TRBJ2-7; D perhaps matches TRBD1 (5 bases). The germline CDR1 and CDR2 sequences are SNHLY and FYNNEI. V dropped 0 bases and J dropped 0 bases, with 12 bases sitting between them. The CDR3 runs 16 residues. The CDR3 sequence is CASSEAETAFSYEQYF. CDR3 nucleotide sequence: TGTGCCAGCAGTGAAGCTGAGACAGCTTTCTCCTACGAGCAGTACTTC.

This clone was found a few times. This sample also contains other DNA sequences that code for the same CDR3. The V and J genes are TRBV15 and TRBJ1-2; 7 bases are shared with TRBD1. V was clipped by 0 bases and J by 5 bases; unmatched bases: 3. Germline-derived CDR1 and CDR2 are LNHNV and YYDKDF (reference sequence). The CDR3 length is 14 residues. DNA of the CDR3: TGTGCCACCAGCAGAGATGCAGGGGGGTATGGCTACACCTTC. It is translated as CATSRDAGGYGYTF.

The V gene is TRBV30, the J gene TRBJ1-3; D call uncertain. With 0 bases removed from V and 3 bases from J, the gap between germline ends came to 12 bases. CDR3 length equals 15 residues. Germline CDR1 reads GTSNPN; CDR2 reads SVGIG (reference sequence). The CDR3 sequence is CAWSVQAVGGNTIYF. CDR3 DNA: TGTGCCTGGAGTGTACAAGCCGTCGGTGGAAACACCATATATTTT.

This clone came up a few times. Additional DNA sequences in this sample encode the identical CDR3. V and J are TRBV30 and TRBJ2-3; D is possibly TRBD2 (6 bases). Germline loops: CDR1 GTSNPN, CDR2 SVGIG (reference sequence). This CDR3 is 13 amino acids long. V dropped 3 bases and J dropped 3 bases, with 10 bases sitting between them. The CDR3 loop reads CAWSGGATDTQYF. For the CDR3, the DNA is TGTGCCTGGAGCGGAGGGGCGACAGATACGCAGTATTTT.

This clone has just a few counts. The chain has TRBV7-9 and TRBJ2-1; TRBD1 aligns across 10 bases. The germline CDR1 and CDR2 sequences are SEHNR and FQNEAQ (reference sequence). This CDR3 comprises 14 residues. V lost 3 bases to trimming and J lost 5 bases; unmatched junction nucleotides: 1. The CDR3 spells CASSFGTGDNEQFF. In DNA, the CDR3 is TGTGCCAGCAGCTTTGGGACAGGGGACAATGAGCAGTTCTTC.

V gene TRBV6-5 combines with J gene TRBJ2-5; 7 bases match TRBD2. Germline loops: CDR1 MNHEY, CDR2 SVGAGI. V was pared by 2 bases and J by 0 bases, with 6 bases of the junction left unmatched. The CDR3 is 16 residues long. The CDR3 here is CASSYSGTPYQETQYF. CDR3 sequence (DNA): TGTGCCAGCAGTTACAGCGGGACCCCGTACCAAGAGACCCAGTACTTC.